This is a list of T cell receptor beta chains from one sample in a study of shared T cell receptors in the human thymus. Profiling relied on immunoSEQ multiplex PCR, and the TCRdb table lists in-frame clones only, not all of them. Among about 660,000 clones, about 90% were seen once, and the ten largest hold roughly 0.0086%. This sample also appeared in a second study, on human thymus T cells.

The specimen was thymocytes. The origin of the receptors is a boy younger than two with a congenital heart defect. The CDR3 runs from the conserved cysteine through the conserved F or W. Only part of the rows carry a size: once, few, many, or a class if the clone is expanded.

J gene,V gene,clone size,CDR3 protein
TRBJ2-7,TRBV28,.,CASRDIYEQYF
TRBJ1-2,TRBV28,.,CASSRPISDRDREGGYTF
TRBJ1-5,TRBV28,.,CASSPGRGQPQHF
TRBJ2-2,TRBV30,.,CAWMTVNTGELFF
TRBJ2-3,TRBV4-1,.,CASSQDGGGGADTQYF
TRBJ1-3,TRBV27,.,CASKPGVIGNTIYF
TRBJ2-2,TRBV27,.,CASSFRGSTGELFF
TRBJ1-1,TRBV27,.,CASSILGTGSKAGTEAFF
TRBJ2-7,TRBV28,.,CASSLDRVTYEQYF
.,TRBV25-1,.,CASSESDYDEQYF
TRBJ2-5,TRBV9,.,CASSVDPGVETQYF
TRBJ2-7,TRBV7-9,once,CASSLTTGGRYEQYF